These T cell receptor beta chains were read from a single sample in a study of OX40 agonist ivuxolimab in advanced cancers. TCRdb keeps only in-frame clones here, not all; method: immunoSEQ multiplex PCR. The data contain 50,000 to 65,000 clones, about 81% of them singletons. The sequences come from CD4+ or CD8+ T cells sorted from blood, collected in a trial of the OX40 agonist ivuxolimab. These receptor sequences come from an adult with an advanced solid tumor such as melanoma, head and neck, liver or kidney cancer. The CDR3 runs from the conserved cysteine through the conserved F or W. A D gene is named only where the DNA matches it firmly. Rows give clone size only sometimes, using once, few, many, or a class for an expanded clone.

j_call v_call d_call clone_size cdr3_aa cdr3_nt
TRBJ1-2 TRBV2 TRBD1 . CASRRDRANYGYTF TGTGCCAGCAGAAGGGACAGGGCTAACTATGGCTACACCTTC
TRBJ2-5 TRBV14 . few CASSLRETQYF TGTGCCAGCAGCCTCCGGGAGACCCAGTACTTC
TRBJ1-2 TRBV4-3 . . CASSQEDRNAGYTF TGCGCCAGCAGCCAAGAAGATCGGAATGCTGGCTACACCTTC
TRBJ1-3 TRBV7-8 TRBD1 . CASSLGRRGAYTIYF TGTGCCAGCAGCTTAGGTCGCAGGGGGGCCTACACCATATATTTT
TRBJ1-1 TRBV30 . . CAWSLLRENTEAFF TGTGCCTGGAGTTTGCTCAGGGAGAACACTGAAGCTTTCTTT
TRBJ2-7 TRBV21-1 . . CASSNSRTSSYEQYF TGTGCCAGCAGCAACTCTAGGACATCATCCTACGAGCAGTACTTC
TRBJ2-7 TRBV29-1 . . CSVADYEQYF TGCAGCGTTGCTGACTACGAGCAGTACTTC
TRBJ2-7 TRBV5-1 . . CASDVKGTDYEQYF TGCGCCAGTGACGTGAAAGGGACGGACTACGAGCAGTACTTC
TRBJ2-5 TRBV11-3 TRBD1 . CASSSGTDQETQYF TGTGCCAGCAGCTCAGGGACAGACCAAGAGACCCAGTACTTC
TRBJ1-1 TRBV11-2 TRBD1 . CASSLRTGDNTEAFF TGTGCCAGCAGCCTCCGGACAGGGGATAACACTGAAGCTTTCTTT
TRBJ2-2 TRBV5-1 . . CASSLRQGGNTGELFF TGCGCCAGCAGCCTCCGACAGGGAGGAAACACCGGGGAGCTGTTTTTT
TRBJ2-2 TRBV2 TRBD1 . CASSKEGAGELFF TGTGCCAGCTCAAAAGAGGGGGCGGGGGAGCTGTTTTTT
TRBJ1-2 TRBV23-1 . . CASSQSLTGLLLNGYTF TGCGCCAGCAGTCAATCTCTTACAGGACTACTATTGAATGGCTACACCTTC
TRBJ2-7 TRBV6-1 . . CASSSTITYEQYF TGTGCCAGCAGTTCGACAATCACCTACGAGCAGTACTTC
TRBJ1-2 TRBV19 TRBD1 . CASSITGQGANYGYTF TGTGCCAGTAGTATCACAGGACAGGGCGCTAACTATGGCTACACCTTC
TRBJ2-1 TRBV27 . . CASSLSAAGNEEQFF TGTGCCAGCAGTTTATCGGCGGCGGGGAACGAGGAGCAGTTCTTC
TRBJ2-7 TRBV15 TRBD2 . CATSRGTGGTTYEQYF TGTGCCACCAGCAGAGGAACGGGAGGGACTACCTACGAGCAGTACTTC
TRBJ2-3 TRBV7-9 . . CASSSAPREVDTQYF TGTGCCAGCAGCTCAGCCCCCAGGGAAGTGGATACGCAGTATTTT
TRBJ2-5 TRBV4-1 . . CASSQAEGGGTQYF TGCGCCAGCAGCCAAGCGGAGGGGGGCGGGACCCAGTACTTC
TRBJ2-4 TRBV5-4 . . CASSLSLDANTNIQYF TGTGCCAGCAGCTTGTCCCTGGACGCTAATACAAACATTCAGTACTTC
TRBJ1-5 TRBV7-9 . . CASSLGGWGNQPQHF TGTGCCAGCAGCCTGGGTGGCTGGGGTAATCAGCCCCAGCATTTT
TRBJ2-7 TRBV6-8 . . CASSSMGGSVVEQYF TGTGCCAGCAGTTCTATGGGGGGTTCGGTGGTCGAGCAGTACTTC
TRBJ1-1 TRBV28 . few CASDQNGMNTEAFF TGTGCCAGCGACCAAAACGGGATGAACACTGAAGCTTTCTTT
TRBJ2-7 TRBV5-4 . . CASSFQPDSTYEQYF TGTGCCAGCAGCTTTCAGCCCGACAGTACCTACGAGCAGTACTTC
TRBJ1-2 TRBV6-1 . . CASTQGAGQSF TGTGCCAGCACCCAAGGGGCGGGTCAGTCCTTC
TRBJ1-2 TRBV7-9 . . CASSLGLENGYTF TGTGCCAGCAGTCTGGGGTTAGAAAATGGCTACACCTTC
TRBJ1-6 TRBV10-3 . . CAISKDGRSDSPLHF TGTGCCATCAGTAAAGACGGACGGTCGGATTCACCCCTCCACTTT
TRBJ2-5 TRBV6-1 . . CASKLMGETQYF TGTGCCAGCAAGCTAATGGGGGAGACCCAGTACTTC
TRBJ2-2 TRBV5-1 . few CASSLNTGELFF TGCGCCAGCAGCCTAAACACCGGGGAGCTGTTTTTT
TRBJ1-4 TRBV7-9 . . CASSLDRGAGEKLFF TGTGCCAGCAGCTTAGATCGGGGGGCAGGGGAAAAACTGTTTTTT
TRBJ1-2 TRBV7-9 . . CASSLEAGLRGYTF TGTGCCAGCAGCTTAGAGGCAGGGCTTCGTGGCTACACCTTC
TRBJ2-7 TRBV15 . . CATSRDLVYEQYF TGTGCCACCAGCAGAGATCTTGTCTACGAGCAGTACTTC
TRBJ2-5 TRBV5-4 . . CASSLALGTQETQYF TGTGCCAGCAGCTTGGCCCTGGGGACCCAAGAGACCCAGTACTTC
TRBJ1-1 TRBV4-2 . . CASTIHSAGGAEAFF TGTGCCAGTACAATTCATAGCGCGGGGGGCGCGGAAGCTTTCTTT
TRBJ2-1 TRBV5-1 . . CASSPVPNNEQFF TGCGCCAGCAGCCCTGTGCCCAACAATGAGCAGTTCTTC
TRBJ1-4 TRBV12-5 . . CASGQDGGNNEKLFF TGTGCTAGTGGTCAGGACGGGGGCAATAATGAAAAACTGTTTTTT
TRBJ2-1 TRBV7-9 . . CASSRFNLGDEQFF TGTGCCAGCAGTCGGTTTAATCTTGGGGATGAGCAGTTCTTC
TRBJ2-2 TRBV6-6 TRBD2 . CASRDKAGAAAGELFF TGTGCCAGCAGAGATAAAGCGGGGGCCGCGGCCGGGGAGCTGTTTTTT
TRBJ1-6 TRBV30 . . CAWSGGPQRSSPLHF TGTGCCTGGAGTGGGGGCCCTCAGCGATCCTCACCCCTCCACTTT
TRBJ1-2 TRBV30 . . CAWSDGITGGGYTF TGTGCCTGGAGCGATGGGATCACAGGAGGGGGCTACACCTTC
TRBJ2-1 TRBV19 . . CASRMLRDDDSYNEQFF TGTGCCAGTAGAATGCTTAGGGACGATGACTCCTACAATGAGCAGTTCTTC
TRBJ1-3 TRBV2 . . CASGSGNTIYF TGTGCCAGTGGCTCTGGAAACACCATATATTTT
TRBJ2-3 TRBV5-6 TRBD1 . CASSSGQGRDTQYF TGTGCCAGCAGCTCCGGACAGGGGCGAGATACGCAGTATTTT
TRBJ2-4 TRBV7-8 . few CASSLLLGRWENIQYF TGTGCCAGCAGCTTACTGCTAGGACGGTGGGAAAACATTCAGTACTTC
TRBJ1-1 TRBV14 . . CASSQDMRSEAFF TGTGCCAGCAGCCAAGATATGAGGTCTGAAGCTTTCTTT
TRBJ2-3 TRBV2 . once CASRGGVRTDTQYF TGTGCCAGCAGGGGCGGGGTGCGCACAGATACGCAGTATTTT
TRBJ2-5 TRBV9 . . CASSVEIGMETQYF TGTGCCAGCAGCGTAGAGATAGGAATGGAGACCCAGTACTTC
TRBJ1-2 TRBV29-1 . . CSVDETTYGYTF TGCAGCGTTGACGAGACCACCTATGGCTACACCTTC
TRBJ1-2 TRBV5-4 TRBD1 . CASSTDRVSGYTF TGTGCCAGCAGCACAGACAGGGTGAGTGGCTACACCTTC
TRBJ2-1 TRBV7-8 TRBD1 . CASLRDRGYNEQFF TGTGCCAGCCTCCGGGACAGGGGCTACAATGAGCAGTTCTTC
TRBJ1-1 TRBV5-1 TRBD1 . CASSLDRQGGNTEAFF TGCGCCAGCAGCTTGGATCGACAGGGGGGTAACACTGAAGCTTTCTTT
TRBJ2-1 TRBV15 . . CATSREDSYNEQFF TGTGCCACCAGCAGAGAAGACAGTTACAATGAGCAGTTCTTC
TRBJ2-5 TRBV7-2 . . CASSLQRETQYF TGTGCCAGCAGCTTACAACGAGAGACCCAGTACTTC
TRBJ2-2 TRBV7-3 TRBD1 . CASSLRDRGPGELFF TGTGCCAGCAGCTTGAGGGACAGGGGCCCCGGGGAGCTGTTTTTT
TRBJ2-5 TRBV4-2 TRBD2 . CASSQDRYSGGEETQYF TGTGCCAGCAGCCAAGATCGATATAGCGGGGGGGAAGAGACCCAGTACTTC
TRBJ1-2 TRBV21-1 . . CASSTWTRVANYGYTF TGTGCCAGCAGCACCTGGACGAGGGTGGCTAACTATGGCTACACCTTC
TRBJ1-2 TRBV7-8 TRBD1 once CASSLDRDFSF TGTGCCAGCAGCTTGGACAGGGATTTTTCCTTC